The 3 T cell receptor beta chains listed next were all sequenced from one sample in a study of T cell responses to AZD1222 COVID-19 vaccine. The protocol was immunoSEQ multiplex PCR, while the TCRdb copy is restricted to in-frame clones and leaves out a portion. This table has some 130,000 clones, roughly 87% appearing once. The sample consisted of peripheral blood, taken 28 days after the second AZD1222 dose. The receptors come from an adult who received the AZD1222 COVID-19 vaccine.

V gene TRBV27 combines with J gene TRBJ1-6, with 8 nucleotides matching TRBD1. The CDR3 is 15 residues long. V was clipped by 5 bases and J by 6 bases; unmatched bases: 6. Germline CDR1 MNHEY, CDR2 SMNVEV (reference sequence). CDR3 coding DNA: TGTGCCAGCAGTACTAGACAGGGGTTTAATTCACCCCTCCACTTT. It is translated as CASSTRQGFNSPLHF.

The V call is TRBV27, the J call TRBJ1-2; D is unclear. The CDR3 has 14 amino acids. The germline gives CDR1 MNHEY, CDR2 SMNVEV (reference sequence). V was cut by 5 bases and J by 5 bases, with 15 bases left in between. In DNA, the CDR3 is TGTGCCAGCAGTCCCCTCCGGCAGATTTATGGCTACACCTTC. Its translation: CASSPLRQIYGYTF.

The rearrangement links TRBV7-2 to TRBJ2-1, with D uncertain. Looked up from germline, CDR1 is SGHTA and CDR2 is FQGNSA. CDR3 length: 14 residues. V was pared by 1 base and J by 13 bases, with 17 bases between. The CDR3 DNA is TGTGCCAGCAGCTTAGATCCCGTTGGCGAGTTCCAGTTCTTC. It yields the protein CASSLDPVGEFQFF.